A single sample gave rise to the 13 T cell receptor beta chains below, sequenced in a study of Graves' ophthalmopathy and Graves' hyperthyroidism listed by TCRdb under 2018. The instrument given in TCRdb is Illumina HiSeq 2000. For repertoire sequencing, TCR beta CDR3 regions were amplified from RNA transcripts. A first-round RT-PCR used HTBI primers with the Qiagen OneStep RT-PCR kit, followed by a second-round multiplex PCR, size selection and purification. The public reads were quality trimmed at Q25 with fastp and then assembled into clones with MiXCR by TCRdb, keeping productive beta chains. A single entry per CDR3 protein holds the most common genes and DNA from its merged rows. The sample includes around 1,000,000 distinct CDR3 sequences, with about 40% observed a single time. The ten most abundant clones make up around 10% of the sample. The specimen sequenced was peripheral blood or thyroid tissue (not recorded which). The receptors originated from an adult man with Graves' hyperthyroidism.

This clonotype was counted a single time. This chain joins TRBV19 and TRBJ1-1; unclear D gene. The germline V gene has CDR1 LNHDA and CDR2 SQIVND (reference sequence). The CDR3 runs 13 residues. V lost 7 bases, J lost 3 bases, and 12 bases lay in between. The CDR3 here is CASTHGMDTEAFF. CDR3 DNA: TGTGCCAGTACCCACGGGATGGACACTGAAGCTTTCTTT.

The chain combines TRBV7-9 with TRBJ1-1; D is undetermined. The length of the CDR3 is 16 residues. Germline CDR1 and CDR2: SEHNR and FQNEAQ (reference sequence). V lost 6 bases and J lost 4, with 21 bases in between. The CDR3 coding sequence is TGTGCCAGCAGTTTATCGGCAGGCATGAGGAGCACTGAAGCTTTCTTT. This sequence encodes CASSLSAGMRSTEAFF.

Regarding this clonotype: A much larger clone sits a single nucleotide away, making a read error possible. In nucleotides, the CDR3 is TGTACCAGCAGGGGAGAAGCTTCTGTCGGGGAGCTGTTTTTT. Protein sequence: CTSRGEASVGELFF. V and J are TRBV7-2 and TRBJ2-2; tentative D call: TRBD2 (5 bases). Germline values: CDR1 SGHTA, CDR2 FQGNSA. V dropped 6 bases and J dropped 7 bases, with 15 bases sitting between them. The CDR3 runs 14 residues.

There are many counts of this clonotype. V gene TRBV9 combines with J gene TRBJ2-2; D gene ambiguous. CDR3 length: 14 amino acids. From germline, CDR1 is SGDLS and CDR2 YYNGEE. The germline V and J ends were trimmed by 0 bases and 4 bases, with 7 bases remaining between them. The chain's CDR3 is CASSVDGFTGELFF. CDR3 sequence (DNA): TGTGCCAGCAGCGTAGATGGGTTCACCGGGGAGCTGTTTTTT.

CDR3 amino acids: CSATDVAGNSPLHF. The CDR3 bases are TGCAGTGCTACTGATGTAGCGGGAAATTCACCCCTCCACTTT. The J gene is TRBJ1-6, the V gene TRBV20-1; D is uncertain. CDR1 is DFQATT and CDR2 is SNEGSKA in the germline V gene (reference sequence). This CDR3 is built from 14 residues. Between the trimmed V and J ends, which lost 4 bases and 7 bases, there was a span of 14 bases.

In DNA form, the CDR3 reads TGTGCCAGCAGTTTAGTCGGAGGGAAGAACACTGAAGCTTTCTTT. Its protein is CASSLVGGKNTEAFF. V usage is TRBV12-3 or TRBV12-4 and J usage is TRBJ1-1; D uncertain. The CDR3 spans 15 residues. V lost 1 base, J lost 1 base, and 10 bases lay in between.

This clonotype was counted at least ten times. This rearrangement joins TRBV11-2 to TRBJ1-2; no clear D. Germline CDR1 is SGHAT and CDR2 is FQNNGV. Trimming cost V 5 bases and J 8 bases, with 18 bases left between them. The CDR3 spans 14 residues. CDR3 DNA: TGTGCCAGCAGCCCGGACGGGTTGCCGGGGGGCTACACCTTC. This sequence encodes CASSPDGLPGGYTF.

This clonotype was seen a handful of times. In DNA, the CDR3 is TGTGCCAGCAGTTTAGCCAGGATTGGGGCCAACGTCCTGACTTTC. Amino acid sequence: CASSLARIGANVLTF. The rearrangement links TRBV12-3 or TRBV12-4 to TRBJ2-6; no clear D. The CDR3 contains 15 residues. Trimming cost V 0 bases and J 3 bases, with 6 bases left between them.

This chain joins TRBV4-2 and TRBJ2-2; 9 nucleotides match TRBD1. The germline gives CDR1 LGHNA, CDR2 YNFKEQ. The CDR3 is 15 amino acids. The trim removed 4 bases at V and 6 bases at J, leaving 6 bases unmatched. Written as DNA, the CDR3 is TGTGCCAGCAGCCCAACCCGGACAGGGGCCGGGGAGCTGTTTTTT. This translates into CASSPTRTGAGELFF.

This clonotype was recorded many times. The V gene is TRBV7-8, the J gene TRBJ2-7; 9 nucleotides match TRBD2. Germline-derived CDR1 and CDR2 are SGHVS and FQNEAQ. V lost 8 bases to trimming and J lost 0 bases; unmatched junction nucleotides: 5. This CDR3 has 14 amino acids. The CDR3: CASGRGGFSYEQYF. CDR3 nucleotide sequence: TGTGCCAGCGGGCGGGGGGGCTTCTCCTACGAGCAGTACTTC.

This clonotype was seen repeatedly, ten times or more. V gene TRBV5-1 combines with J gene TRBJ2-7; maybe TRBD1 (6 bases). The CDR3 runs 15 residues. CDR1 and CDR2 from the germline V gene are SGHRS and YFSETQ. V gave up 0 bases and J gave up 3 bases, with 13 bases separating them. The CDR3 here is CASSLVVGANYEQYF. In DNA form, the CDR3 reads TGCGCCAGCAGCTTGGTAGTGGGGGCGAACTACGAGCAGTACTTC.

This clonotype appeared many times. The rearrangement joins TRBV2 to TRBJ1-5, with D possibly being TRBD1 (5 bases). CDR3 length: 13 amino acids. From germline, CDR1 is SNHLY and CDR2 FYNNEI. V dropped 8 bases and J dropped 5 bases, with 13 bases sitting between them. The CDR3 loop is CASRRGRDQPQHF. The CDR3 nucleotides read TGTGCCAGCCGGCGGGGGAGGGATCAGCCCCAGCATTTT. Full variable domain (remainder filled in from reference TRBV2 and TRBJ1-5): EPEVTQTPSHQVTQMGQEVILRCVPISNHLYFYWYRQILGQKVEFLVSFYNNEISEKSEIFDDQFSVERPDGSNFTLKIRSTKLEDSAMYFCASRRGRDQPQHFGDGTRLSIL.

There are many counts of this clonotype. V usage is TRBV20-1 and J usage is TRBJ1-4; D not resolved. V was cut by 6 bases and J by 0 bases, with 8 bases left in between. Germline CDR1 reads DFQATT; CDR2 reads SNEGSKA (reference sequence). The CDR3 contains 13 residues. CDR3 in amino acids: CSADGTTNEKLFF. CDR3 nucleotides: TGCAGTGCCGACGGAACAACTAATGAAAAACTGTTTTTT.